In this sample, the clone carrying this T cell receptor (beta chain) turned up many times. The antigen is unknown. The sample is drawn from a study of T cell repertoires in cytomegalovirus infection. At the level of the study: It was the public TCR beta signatures that indicated both CMV infection and matching HLA type.

Germline values: CDR1 SGHTA, CDR2 FQGNSA. V lost 5 bases to trimming and J lost 0 bases; unmatched junction nucleotides: 4. CDR3 length equals 16 residues. General study points: Dominant in the ex vivo response were TCR beta clonotypes restricted by HLA-C and specific for CMV.

TCRdb ran MiXCR on the reads and lists one entry per CDR3 protein. The sample comprises about 530,000 distinct CDR3 sequences, approximately 25% of which are singletons, and less than 15% rests with the top ten. Material for sequencing was PBMCs. The V and J genes are TRBV7-2 and TRBJ2-3, with 11 bases fitting TRBD2. The receptor was isolated from a human donor in good health (CMV status not recorded). Some clones in this sample may be carry-over from other donors' samples. In DNA, the CDR3 is TGTGCCAGCAGCGTGGGACTAGCGGCTAGCACAGATACGCAGTATTTT. It translates to CASSVGLAASTDTQYF.